Below, one T cell receptor (beta chain) is given with its context. Its antigen remains unidentified. The source of the sample is a study of cytomegalovirus exposure and HLA in healthy donors. Study results and caveats: According to the study, roughly 180 TCR beta chains were cytomegalovirus-associated. One later analysis, an examination of the 90 to 150 validation repertoires, found that first-cohort TCR clusters tended to co-occur in them. Rarity held for most TCR sequences, but there were some public TCRs that occurred in many donors.

Germline lookup yields CDR1 MDHEN and CDR2 SYDVKM. The CDR3 length is 16 residues. The V gene lost 9 bases and the J gene lost 4 bases, with 24 bases spanning the gap. Sequenced by immunoSEQ multiplex PCR; TCRdb stores in-frame clones only, minus some. The data hold 130,000 or so clones, with about nine tenths observed a single time. This chain links TRBV28 with TRBJ1-1, with D perhaps matching TRBD1 (5 bases). This TCR was sampled from a man younger than 40 in good health and CMV-seronegative. What was sequenced was PBMCs. This chain's CDR3 is CARRAADHQGSTEAFF. For the CDR3, the DNA is TGTGCCAGAAGGGCGGCCGACCACCAGGGTAGCACTGAAGCTTTCTTT.